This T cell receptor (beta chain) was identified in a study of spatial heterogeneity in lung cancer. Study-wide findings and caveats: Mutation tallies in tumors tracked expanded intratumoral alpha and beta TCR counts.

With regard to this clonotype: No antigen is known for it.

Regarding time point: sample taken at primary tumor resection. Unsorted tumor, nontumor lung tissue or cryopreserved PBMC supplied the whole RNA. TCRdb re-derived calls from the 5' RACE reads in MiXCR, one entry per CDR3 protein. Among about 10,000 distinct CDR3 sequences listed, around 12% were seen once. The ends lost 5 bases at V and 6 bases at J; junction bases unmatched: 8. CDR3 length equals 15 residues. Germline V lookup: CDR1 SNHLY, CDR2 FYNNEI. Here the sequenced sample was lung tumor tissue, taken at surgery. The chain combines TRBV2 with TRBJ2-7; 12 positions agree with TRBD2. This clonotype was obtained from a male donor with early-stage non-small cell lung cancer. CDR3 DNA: TGTGCCAGCAGTCCTACTAGCGGGAGGATCTCCGAGCAGTACGTC. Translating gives CASSPTSGRISEQYV.